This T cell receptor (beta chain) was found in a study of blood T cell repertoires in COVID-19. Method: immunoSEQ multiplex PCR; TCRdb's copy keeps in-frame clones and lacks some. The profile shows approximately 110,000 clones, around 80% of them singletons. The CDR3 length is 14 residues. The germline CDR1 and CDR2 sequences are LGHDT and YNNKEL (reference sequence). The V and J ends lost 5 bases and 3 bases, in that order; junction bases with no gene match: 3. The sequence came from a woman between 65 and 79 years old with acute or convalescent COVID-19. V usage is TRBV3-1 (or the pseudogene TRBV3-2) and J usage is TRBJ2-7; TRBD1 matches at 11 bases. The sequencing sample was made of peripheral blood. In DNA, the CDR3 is TGTGCCAGCAGCGAAGGGACAGGGGGCTACGAGCAGTACTTC. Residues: CASSEGTGGYEQYF.